These T cell receptor beta chains were read from a single sample in a study of T cells in narcolepsy. Some clones are missing from TCRdb's copy, which holds only in-frame ones; the method was immunoSEQ multiplex PCR. The table includes tens of thousands of clones, about four fifths detected once. The sample comprised CD45RA- memory CD4+ T cells from PBMCs. Source of these receptors: a human donor with narcolepsy. CDR3s include the opening cysteine and the closing phenylalanine or tryptophan. A D gene is named only where the DNA matches it firmly.

V gene	D gene	J gene	CDR3 protein
TRBV6-6	-	TRBJ2-2	CASRRTGAGELFF
TRBV11-2	-	TRBJ1-1	CASSKDGTEAFF
TRBV11-2	-	TRBJ1-1	CASSLSGTVNTEAFF
TRBV4-2	TRBD1	TRBJ1-2	CASSQEGTGPTF
TRBV29-1	-	TRBJ2-1	CSVEPPGRVNEQFF
TRBV2	-	TRBJ2-2	CAGRDRVRTGELFF
TRBV25-1	-	TRBJ2-1	CASSDETGQGYNEQFF
TRBV10-2	-	TRBJ1-4	CASRTNEKLFF
TRBV6-6	-	TRBJ1-1	CASTRQVNTEAFF
TRBV6-1	TRBD2	TRBJ2-3	CASSRLATSTDTQYF
TRBV18	TRBD1	TRBJ1-5	CASSPGQGAWQPQHF
TRBV19	-	TRBJ1-1	CASRAGMRVRDTEAFF
TRBV19	TRBD1	TRBJ1-1	CASTRGTALLNTEAFF
TRBV7-2	TRBD1	TRBJ1-1	CASSPGGRDSEAFF
TRBV7-9	-	TRBJ2-3	CASRMSGSLPRTDTQYF
TRBV9	-	TRBJ2-6	CASSAQITSGANVLTF
TRBV4-2	-	TRBJ1-6	CASSQDVQVNSPLHF
TRBV18	TRBD1	TRBJ1-1	CASSPGQGRTEAFF
TRBV5-1	-	TRBJ2-7	CASSGGNVGTYEQYF
TRBV13	-	TRBJ2-4	CASSPNVAKNIQYF
TRBV6-5	-	TRBJ2-1	CASSLDRKEQFF
TRBV6-5	TRBD1	TRBJ1-6	CASRTQGDYNSPLHF
TRBV4-1	TRBD1	TRBJ1-6	CASSLRDRNNSPLHF
TRBV19	TRBD2	TRBJ2-1	CASSTPGRSSYNEQFF
TRBV7-3	TRBD1	TRBJ1-3	CASSWDRGNTIYF
TRBV5-6	TRBD1	TRBJ2-3	CASSLGQATRTDTQYF
TRBV28	TRBD1	TRBJ2-3	CASSLGTGHTDTQYF
TRBV5-1	-	TRBJ1-2	CASSFGTVGGYTF
TRBV5-4	TRBD2	TRBJ2-7	CASSLGTSGIYEQYF